Shown below are 27 T cell receptor beta chains from a single sample sequenced in a study of blood T cell repertoires in COVID-19. Profiling relied on immunoSEQ multiplex PCR, and the TCRdb table lists in-frame clones only, not all of them. The sample comprises hundreds of thousands of clones, roughly 86% of which are singletons, and 1% to 1.5% rests with the top ten. The sample taken for sequencing was peripheral blood. Receptors originate from a man in his 70s with acute or convalescent COVID-19.

V gene TRBV5-5 combines with J gene TRBJ1-6; D not resolved. The CDR3 has 13 residues. V lost 4 bases to trimming and J lost 5 bases, with 7 bases between them. The germline gives CDR1 SGHKS, CDR2 YYEKEE (reference sequence). CDR3: CASSEIDNSPLHF. The CDR3 DNA sequence: TGTGCCAGCAGCGAGATAGATAATTCACCCCTCCACTTT.

The CDR3 protein is CASSLGLRGIGEQFF. In DNA form, the CDR3 reads TGCGCCAGCAGCTTGGGCCTCCGAGGGATCGGTGAGCAGTTCTTC. V and J are TRBV5-1 and TRBJ2-1; D may be TRBD2 (5 bases). The germline V gene has CDR1 SGHRS and CDR2 YFSETQ. CDR3 size: 15 residues. Deletions cut 0 bases from V and 9 bases from J, with 16 bases between.

This clone was seen only once. The CDR3 DNA is TGTGCCAGCACTCTTGGGGGGGCGGCGAGCAATCAGCCCCAGCATTTT. Its translation is CASTLGGAASNQPQHF. The chain recombines TRBV6-6 with TRBJ1-5; perhaps TRBD1 as D (6 bases). V shed 7 bases and J shed 1 base, with 17 bases lying between them. The germline CDR1 and CDR2 sequences are MNHNY and SVGAGI (reference sequence). The length of the CDR3 is 16 residues.

The chain is built from TRBV19 and TRBJ2-5; 9 bases match TRBD2. This CDR3 is 15 amino acids long. J gave up 5 bases and V 4 bases, and 8 bases lay outside the gene matches. Germline V CDR1 and CDR2: LNHDA, SQIVND (reference sequence). CDR3 nucleotides: TGTGCCAGTAGTAACATAGCGGGAGTACGGGAGACCCAGTACTTC. This sequence encodes CASSNIAGVRETQYF.

This chain joins TRBV9 and TRBJ2-7; 7 bases fit TRBD1. The germline gives CDR1 SGDLS, CDR2 YYNGEE. This CDR3 has 14 amino acids. Trimming took 3 bases from V and 5 from J; bases not matched to a gene: 8. CDR3 in amino acids: CASSAGTVVNEQYF. CDR3 DNA sequence: TGTGCCAGCAGCGCCGGGACAGTAGTTAACGAGCAGTACTTC.

The chain combines TRBV28 with TRBJ1-5; D remains unclear. V dropped 5 bases and J dropped 12 bases, with 20 bases sitting between them. This CDR3 is 14 amino acids long. CDR1 MDHEN and CDR2 SYDVKM come from the germline V gene. The CDR3 reads CASSPRLARTHQHF. CDR3 bases: TGTGCCAGCAGTCCAAGATTAGCTCGTACCCACCAGCATTTT.

V usage is TRBV23-1 and J usage is TRBJ1-1; the match to TRBD1 covers 9 bases. TRBV23-1 carries the ORF label, with uncertain function. The ends lost 8 bases at V and 4 bases at J; junction bases unmatched: 20. The CDR3 has 18 residues. The chain's CDR3 is CASLPKGGRTGAITEAFF. In DNA form, the CDR3 reads TGCGCCAGCTTACCCAAGGGGGGCCGGACAGGGGCGATCACTGAAGCTTTCTTT.

This clone was observed once. This sequence joins TRBV5-4 and TRBJ1-3; 8 bases align to TRBD1. J lost 2 bases, V lost 2 bases, and 6 bases had no gene match. Germline CDR1 reads SGHNT; CDR2 reads YYREEE (reference sequence). The CDR3 loop spans 16 amino acids. The DNA for the CDR3 is TGTGCCAGCAGCTTCGGACAGGGAATTCCTGGAAACACCATATATTTT. Amino acids: CASSFGQGIPGNTIYF. Full variable domain (rest looked up from reference TRBV5-4 and TRBJ1-3): ETGVTQSPTHLIKTRGQQVTLRCSSQSGHNTVSWYQQALGQGPQFIFQYYREEENGRGNFPPRFSGLQFPNYSSELNVNALELDDSALYLCASSFGQGIPGNTIYFGEGSWLTVV.

The chain carries TRBV6-1 and TRBJ2-5; weak D call: TRBD1 (5 bases). Germline V gives CDR1 MNHNS, CDR2 SASEGT. The CDR3 length is 15 residues. With 1 base removed from V and 2 bases from J, the gap between germline ends came to 11 bases. CDR3 coding DNA: TGTGCCAGCAGTGAAGTGATAGGGGTTCAAGAGACCCAGTACTTC. It codes for CASSEVIGVQETQYF.

The chain employs TRBV7-6 and TRBJ2-5; TRBD1 matches at 7 bases. J lost 3 bases, V lost 5 bases, and 12 bases had no gene match. In germline, CDR1 is SGHVS, CDR2 FNYEAQ. The length of the CDR3 is 16 residues. CDR3 nucleotide sequence: TGTGCCAGCAGCCCGAAAGGGGGCTCGTTAGAAGAGACCCAGTACTTC. It encodes CASSPKGGSLEETQYF.

The chain recombines TRBV29-1 with TRBJ1-5; D is perhaps TRBD1 (6 bases). This CDR3 is 13 amino acids long. The germline V gene has CDR1 SQVTM and CDR2 ANQGSEA. V lost 4 bases and J lost 4, with 11 bases in between. This chain's CDR3 is CSVGGGGNQPQHF. As DNA, the CDR3 is TGCAGCGTTGGAGGGGGAGGGAATCAGCCCCAGCATTTT.

CDR3 nucleotide sequence: TGTGCCAGCTCACCGGGGCATAGCAATCAGCCCCAGCATTTT. This codes for CASSPGHSNQPQHF. The J gene is TRBJ1-5, the V gene TRBV18; D perhaps matches TRBD1 (5 bases). This CDR3 is 14 amino acids long. The germline V gene has CDR1 KGHSH and CDR2 LQKENI. Trimming shortened V by 3 bases and J by 0 bases, and 6 bases separated the two germline ends.

This chain connects TRBV5-1 to TRBJ2-1, with TRBD2 matching 7 bases. CDR1 and CDR2 from the germline V gene are SGHRS and YFSETQ. CDR3 length: 14 amino acids. V dropped 2 bases and J dropped 8; count of bases not matched to a gene: 7. CDR3 amino acids: CASSFSGGLDEQFF. The DNA of the CDR3 is TGCGCCAGCAGCTTCTCGGGAGGTCTGGATGAGCAGTTCTTC.

This chain joins TRBV19 and TRBJ1-6; no definite D call. Germline assignment: CDR1 LNHDA and CDR2 SQIVND (reference sequence). V lost 3 bases, J lost 0 bases, and 12 bases lay in between. The CDR3 runs to 17 residues. CDR3 nucleotides: TGTGCCAGTAGTATGTCGGCGAGGAGCTCCTATAATTCACCCCTCCACTTT. Amino acids: CASSMSARSSYNSPLHF.

The CDR3 nucleotides read TGTGCCAGCAGTTTCAAGGGGCCAATTTATAGCAATCAGCCCCAGCATTTT. This translates into CASSFKGPIYSNQPQHF. This chain uses TRBV27 with TRBJ1-5; tentatively, D is TRBD1 (5 bases). Trimming left V 3 bases short and J 0 bases short, with 15 bases between. Germline assignment: CDR1 MNHEY and CDR2 SMNVEV (reference sequence). The CDR3 is 17 residues long.

V gene TRBV19 combines with J gene TRBJ2-6; D might be TRBD1 (5 bases). CDR1 and CDR2 from the germline V gene are LNHDA and SQIVND (reference sequence). There are 15 residues in the CDR3. V shed 5 bases and J shed 2 bases, with 10 bases lying between them. The CDR3 spells CASSQQGAGANVLTF. The DNA of the CDR3 is TGTGCCAGTAGTCAGCAGGGTGCTGGGGCCAACGTCCTGACTTTC.

This chain links TRBV5-4 with TRBJ2-1; 13 bases are shared with TRBD2. Germline V gives CDR1 SGHNT, CDR2 YYREEE (reference sequence). The CDR3 covers 15 residues. After removal of 3 bases from V and 7 bases from J, the junction contained 4 bases not matched to a gene. This CDR3 is CASSSGTSGMNEQFF. CDR3 coding DNA: TGTGCCAGCAGCTCCGGGACTAGCGGGATGAATGAGCAGTTCTTC.

V and J are TRBV15 and TRBJ2-3, with 10 bases lining up with TRBD2. Per the germline V gene, CDR1 is LNHNV and CDR2 is YYDKDF (reference sequence). There are 16 residues in the CDR3. J gave up 5 bases and V 6 bases, and 11 bases lay outside the gene matches. For the CDR3, the DNA is TGTGCCACCAGGTTCGAGCTAGCGGGAGTGGTAGATACGCAGTATTTT. Translating it yields CATRFELAGVVDTQYF.

The chain uses TRBV24-1 and TRBJ2-2; tentative D call: TRBD1 (7 bases). The CDR3 has 19 residues. Germline CDR1 reads KGHDR; CDR2 reads SFDVKD. The V gene lost 3 bases and the J gene lost 1 base, with 20 bases spanning the gap. The CDR3 DNA reads as TGTGCCACCAGTGATGGAGGGAAACAGGGGTGGAGGAACACCGGGGAGCTGTTTTTT. It codes for CATSDGGKQGWRNTGELFF.

The V gene is TRBV2, the J gene TRBJ2-2; 7 nucleotides align to TRBD2. CDR1 and CDR2 from the germline V gene are SNHLY and FYNNEI. This CDR3 comprises 15 residues. V shed 4 bases, J shed 4 bases, and the junction held 6 bases outside the gene matches. CDR3 nucleotides: TGTGCCAGCAGTGTCTGGGAGGGCTCCACCGGGGAGCTGTTTTTT. This translates into CASSVWEGSTGELFF.

The chain links TRBV30 to TRBJ1-3; D is undetermined. Trimming shortened V by 7 bases and J by 0 bases, and 13 bases separated the two germline ends. Germline V gene data show CDR1 as GTSNPN and CDR2 as SVGIG (reference sequence). CDR3 length: 14 amino acids. The CDR3 sequence is CASQTGSSGNTIYF. DNA of the CDR3: TGTGCCTCCCAGACGGGAAGCTCTGGAAACACCATATATTTT. The full variable domain, rest sourced from reference TRBV30 and TRBJ1-3, is SQTIHQWPATLVQPVGSPLSLECTVEGTSNPNLYWYRQAAGRGLQLLFYSVGIGQISSEVPQNLSASRPQDRQFILSSKKLLLSDSGFYLCASQTGSSGNTIYFGEGSWLTVV.

This chain connects TRBV5-6 to TRBJ1-4, with TRBD1 matching over 8 bases. This CDR3 is built from 15 residues. V lost 2 bases and J lost 3; bases outside the gene matches: 3. Germline V lookup: CDR1 SGHDT, CDR2 YYEEEE. CDR3 sequence (DNA): TGTGCCAGCAGCTTTCACAGGGGGGCTAATGAAAAACTGTTTTTT. Translation: CASSFHRGANEKLFF.

This chain joins TRBV19 and TRBJ2-4, with 9 bases lining up with TRBD1. The V and J ends lost 7 bases and 5 bases, in that order; junction bases with no gene match: 3. CDR3 length equals 13 residues. CDR1 LNHDA and CDR2 SQIVND come from the germline V gene (reference sequence). The CDR3 loop reads CASKGTGQNIQYF. The CDR3 nucleotides are TGTGCCAGTAAAGGGACAGGGCAAAACATTCAGTACTTC. Variable domain in full (rest from reference TRBV19 and TRBJ2-4): DGGITQSPKYLFRKEGQNVTLSCEQNLNHDAMYWYRQDPGQGLRLIYYSQIVNDFQKGDIAEGYSVSREKKESFPLTVTSAQKNPTAFYLCASKGTGQNIQYFGAGTRLSVL.

The rearrangement joins TRBV6-5 to TRBJ1-3; D remains ambiguous. The CDR3 runs to 15 residues. V was cut by 0 bases and J by 4 bases, with 10 bases left in between. Germline V CDR1 and CDR2: MNHEY, SVGAGI. CDR3: CASSYSQASGNTIYF. The CDR3 DNA is TGTGCCAGCAGTTACTCGCAGGCTTCGGGAAACACCATATATTTT.

This clone was recorded a few times. This chain joins TRBV5-1 and TRBJ2-3; possibly TRBD1 for D (6 bases). Trimming took off 0 bases at V and 6 bases at J, with 17 bases between the two ends. In germline, CDR1 is SGHRS, CDR2 YFSETQ. CDR3 length: 16 amino acids. The CDR3 nucleotides are TGCGCCAGCAGCTTGGTCATCGACAGGCGAGGGGATACGCAGTATTTT. Protein product: CASSLVIDRRGDTQYF.

Written as DNA, the CDR3 is TGTGCCAGCAGCTTCTCCGGACAGGGGGATGAAGCTTTCTTT. Its translation is CASSFSGQGDEAFF. This chain uses TRBV11-2 with TRBJ1-1; 10 bases match TRBD1. With V trimmed by 3 bases and J by 7 bases, 5 bases remained unmatched. Germline loops: CDR1 SGHAT, CDR2 FQNNGV. This CDR3 is 14 amino acids long.

This clone has more than one count but fewer than ten. The chain has TRBV19 and TRBJ2-7; D is uncertain. Trimming took 3 bases from V and 1 from J, leaving 10 bases between them. The V gene's germline CDR1 is LNHDA and CDR2 SQIVND (reference sequence). This CDR3 is 14 amino acids long. In DNA, the CDR3 is TGTGCCAGTAGTATTCAGTTCGGGTCCTACGAGCAGTACTTC. Amino acid sequence: CASSIQFGSYEQYF.